Following are 18 T cell receptor beta chains from one sample sequenced in a study of shared clonotypes between healthy human individuals. Here immunoSEQ multiplex PCR was the method, and the copy in TCRdb shows in-frame clones only, minus some. This table has 2 million to 2.5 million clones, under 97% appearing once. The sample taken for sequencing was naive CD4+ T cells sorted from blood. Described subset: CD45RA+ positively selected. These receptors were taken from a man younger than 35 in good health.

V usage is TRBV28 and J usage is TRBJ2-7, with D perhaps TRBD1 (6 bases). CDR3 length equals 14 residues. V lost 5 bases to trimming and J lost 3 bases, with 14 bases between them. Germline V gene lookup returns CDR1 MDHEN and CDR2 SYDVKM. The CDR3 DNA reads as TGTGCCAGCAGTATACAGGGAGATAGCTACGAGCAGTACTTC. The encoded protein is CASSIQGDSYEQYF.

This rearrangement joins TRBV5-6 to TRBJ2-1; TRBD2 aligns across 10 bases. CDR3 length equals 17 residues. Germline-derived CDR1 and CDR2 are SGHDT and YYEEEE. The junction had 9 bases not matched to a gene; V was cut back by 1 base and J by 5 bases. CDR3 nucleotides: TGTGCCAGCAGCTTGCTACTAGCGGGGATCGGCCACAATGAGCAGTTCTTC. Translated, it gives CASSLLLAGIGHNEQFF. Supplemented by reference TRBV5-6 and TRBJ2-1, the full variable domain reads DAGVTQSPTHLIKTRGQQVTLRCSPKSGHDTVSWYQQALGQGPQFIFQYYEEEERQRGNFPDRFSGHQFPNYSSELNVNALLLGDSALYLCASSLLLAGIGHNEQFFGPGTRLTVL.

In its sample, this clone was seen once. The genes are TRBV7-2 and TRBJ1-5; possibly TRBD1 for D (6 bases). CDR1 and CDR2 from the germline V gene are SGHTA and FQGNSA. This CDR3 contains 13 residues. V was shortened by 3 bases and J by 6 bases, with 9 bases between the two germline ends. CDR3 sequence (DNA): TGTGCCAGCAGCTTCGGGGGGCCTCAGCCCCAGCATTTT. Its protein product is CASSFGGPQPQHF. Together with reference TRBV7-2 and TRBJ1-5, the CDR3 gives the full variable domain: GAGVSQSPSNKVTEKGKDVELRCDPISGHTALYWYRQSLGQGLEFLIYFQGNSAPDKSGLPSDRFSAERTGGSVSTLTIQRTQQEDSAVYLCASSFGGPQPQHFGDGTRLSIL.

Points on this clone: The sample contains more than one DNA sequence encoding this CDR3. V and J are TRBV10-3 and TRBJ1-3; no firm D call. Deletions cut 0 bases from V and 4 bases from J, with 1 base between. In germline, CDR1 is ENHRY, CDR2 SYGVKD. This CDR3 is built from 12 residues. The CDR3 DNA reads TGTGCCATCAGTGAGTCGGGAAACACCATATATTTT. Translation: CAISESGNTIYF.

This chain links TRBV9 with TRBJ1-1, with D uncertain. The CDR3 has 14 amino acids. V was clipped by 0 bases and J by 10 bases, with 16 bases between them. Per the germline V gene, CDR1 is SGDLS and CDR2 is YYNGEE. CDR3 bases: TGTGCCAGCAGCGTAGATCCGTCAACACTGACAGCTTTCTTT. As protein: CASSVDPSTLTAFF. Full variable domain (missing parts from reference TRBV9 and TRBJ1-1): DSGVTQTPKHLITATGQRVTLRCSPRSGDLSVYWYQQSLDQGLQFLIQYYNGEERAKGNILERFSAQQFPDLHSELNLSSLELGDSALYFCASSVDPSTLTAFFGQGTRLTVV.

The chain joins TRBV19 to TRBJ1-1; TRBD1 might be the D (5 bases). The germline V and J ends were trimmed by 4 bases and 4 bases, with 10 bases remaining between them. CDR3 length: 13 residues. Germline-derived CDR1 and CDR2 are LNHDA and SQIVND (reference sequence). The CDR3 nucleotides read TGTGCCAGTAGTAGGCAGGGAGTCACTGAAGCTTTCTTT. Translated: CASSRQGVTEAFF.

Of note for this clone: This sample includes further DNA sequences coding for the same CDR3. The rearrangement uses TRBV18 and TRBJ2-2; D remains unclear. V gave up 2 bases and J gave up 5 bases, with 6 bases separating them. Germline CDR1 is KGHSH and CDR2 is LQKENI. The CDR3 extends over 13 amino acids. This CDR3 reads CASSPSSTGELFF. The CDR3 nucleotides are TGTGCCAGCTCACCATCATCGACCGGGGAGCTGTTTTTT.

This chain joins TRBV19 and TRBJ1-6, with D perhaps TRBD1 (5 bases). V dropped 6 bases and J dropped 5 bases, with 14 bases sitting between them. Looked up from germline, CDR1 is LNHDA and CDR2 is SQIVND (reference sequence). The CDR3 covers 15 residues. The CDR3: CASSPRDRDNSPLHF. CDR3 sequence (DNA): TGTGCCAGTAGCCCCCGTGACAGAGATAATTCACCCCTCCACTTT.

V gene TRBV30 combines with J gene TRBJ1-6; D not certain. The CDR3 length is 15 residues. V shed 2 bases and J shed 7 bases, with 15 bases lying between them. The germline V gene encodes CDR1 GTSNPN and CDR2 SVGIG (reference sequence). CDR3 sequence reads: CAWSPGLQGNSPLHF. Here the CDR3 DNA reads TGTGCCTGGAGTCCTGGTCTCCAAGGGAATTCACCCCTCCACTTT.

The rearrangement joins TRBV4-2 to TRBJ2-2, with TRBD2 identical over 10 bases. J gave up 7 bases and V 4 bases, and 9 bases lay outside the gene matches. Germline lookup yields CDR1 LGHNA and CDR2 YNFKEQ. The CDR3 spans 16 residues. CDR3 sequence: CASSRLTSGVYGELFF. CDR3 DNA sequence: TGTGCCAGCAGCCGACTAACTAGCGGGGTTTACGGGGAGCTGTTTTTT.

This chain links TRBV6-5 with TRBJ1-1, with D hard to call. Germline loops: CDR1 MNHEY, CDR2 SVGAGI. V lost 5 bases to trimming and J lost 1 base, with 5 bases between them. The CDR3 sequence is 12 residues long. CDR3 DNA: TGTGCCAGCAGTAACACGAACACTGAAGCTTTCTTT. This sequence encodes CASSNTNTEAFF.

With respect to this clone: Additional DNA sequences in this sample encode the identical CDR3. V and J are TRBV28 and TRBJ1-4; weak D call: TRBD1 (6 bases). Between the trimmed V and J ends, which lost 3 bases and 7 bases, there was a span of 12 bases. The CDR3 totals 14 residues. Germline V gene data show CDR1 as MDHEN and CDR2 as SYDVKM. CDR3 sequence: CASSLGGLGEKLFF. CDR3 nucleotides: TGTGCCAGCAGTTTGGGGGGCTTAGGTGAAAAACTGTTTTTT.

This chain connects TRBV28 to TRBJ1-4; no firm D call. The CDR3 is 16 residues long. CDR1 is MDHEN and CDR2 is SYDVKM in the germline V gene. The germline V and J ends were trimmed by 6 bases and 7 bases, with 21 bases remaining between them. The CDR3 bases are TGTGCCAGCAGCCCCCATACTCGGACTGAGGGTGAAAAACTGTTTTTT. Its protein product is CASSPHTRTEGEKLFF.

This rearrangement joins TRBV7-8 to TRBJ2-7, with D perhaps given as TRBD1 or TRBD2 (6 bases each). Trimming pared 1 base from V and 4 bases from J, leaving 23 bases between. The CDR3 sequence is 18 residues long. Germline CDR1 and CDR2: SGHVS and FQNEAQ. DNA for the CDR3: TGTGCCAGCAGCTTAGATCTTGGGTCTTTAGGGGGGAGTTACGAGCAGTACTTC. Its translation: CASSLDLGSLGGSYEQYF.

This clone was counted only a few times. This chain links TRBV7-9 with TRBJ2-3; D ambiguous. V lost 1 base to trimming and J lost 0 bases, with 5 bases between them. The CDR3 totals 14 residues. Germline loops: CDR1 SEHNR, CDR2 FQNEAQ (reference sequence). The DNA of the CDR3 is TGTGCCAGCAGCTTAGTGCAGAGCACAGATACGCAGTATTTT. It encodes CASSLVQSTDTQYF.

This clone was detected only once. The V gene is TRBV2, the J gene TRBJ1-5; D ambiguous. CDR3 length: 16 amino acids. The germline V gene encodes CDR1 SNHLY and CDR2 FYNNEI. V was shortened by 0 bases and J by 6 bases, with 15 bases between the two germline ends. CDR3 nucleotide sequence: TGTGCCAGCAGTGAAGCAATTGGCCGGAATGGTCAGCCCCAGCATTTT. It codes for CASSEAIGRNGQPQHF. Full variable domain (rest looked up from reference TRBV2 and TRBJ1-5): EPEVTQTPSHQVTQMGQEVILRCVPISNHLYFYWYRQILGQKVEFLVSFYNNEISEKSEIFDDQFSVERPDGSNFTLKIRSTKLEDSAMYFCASSEAIGRNGQPQHFGDGTRLSIL.

To note about this clone: Other DNA sequences from this sample encode an identical CDR3 as well. The genes are TRBV6-1 and TRBJ2-7; the D gene is possibly TRBD1 (7 bases). The CDR3 sequence is 13 residues long. With 4 bases removed from V and 4 bases from J, the gap between germline ends came to 11 bases. Germline CDR1 reads MNHNS; CDR2 reads SASEGT. This chain's CDR3 is CASSAQGGYEQYF. CDR3 in DNA: TGTGCCAGCAGTGCCCAGGGGGGATACGAGCAGTACTTC.

This clone was seen once. This CDR3 is also generated by other DNA sequences in the sample. V and J are TRBV11-2 and TRBJ1-1; the D is unclear. Trimming took 2 bases from V and 0 from J, leaving 7 bases between them. The CDR3 consists of 14 residues. CDR1 and CDR2 (germline): SGHAT, FQNNGV. CDR3 nucleotide sequence: TGTGCCAGCAGCTTACAAGGCATGAACACTGAAGCTTTCTTT. Translation: CASSLQGMNTEAFF.